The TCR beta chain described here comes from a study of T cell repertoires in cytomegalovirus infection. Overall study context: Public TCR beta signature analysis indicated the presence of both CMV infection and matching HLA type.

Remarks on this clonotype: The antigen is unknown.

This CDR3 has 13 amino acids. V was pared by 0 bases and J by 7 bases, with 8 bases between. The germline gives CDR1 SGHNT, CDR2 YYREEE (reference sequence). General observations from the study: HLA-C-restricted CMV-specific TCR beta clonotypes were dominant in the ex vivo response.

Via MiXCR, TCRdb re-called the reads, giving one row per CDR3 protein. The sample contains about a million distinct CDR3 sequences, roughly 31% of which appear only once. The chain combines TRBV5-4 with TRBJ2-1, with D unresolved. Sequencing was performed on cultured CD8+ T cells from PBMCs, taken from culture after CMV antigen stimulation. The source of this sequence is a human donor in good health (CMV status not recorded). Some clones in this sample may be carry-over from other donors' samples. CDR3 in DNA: TGTGCCAGCAGCTTGGTTGCAATAAATGAGCAGTTCTTC. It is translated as CASSLVAINEQFF.